This is a list of T cell receptor beta chains from one sample in a study of blood T cell repertoires in COVID-19. Here immunoSEQ multiplex PCR was the method, and the copy in TCRdb shows in-frame clones only, minus some. The sample holds around 85,000 clones; 87% are singletons and the top ten take less than 6.5%. Sequenced sample: peripheral blood. The source of these receptors is a man aged 60 to 75 with acute or convalescent COVID-19. The CDR3 runs from the conserved cysteine through the conserved F or W. D genes are given only for firm matches. Rows may omit the clone size; those that give it use once, few, many or a size class.

.,TRBD1,TRBV5-4,TRBJ2-1,TGTGCCAGCAAAAAGACAGGGGGACTCTACAATGAGCAGTTCTTC,CASKKTGGLYNEQFF
.,.,TRBV27,TRBJ1-2,TGTGCCAGCAAAGAAGAGGACTATGGCTACACCTTC,CASKEEDYGYTF
.,TRBD2,TRBV10-3,TRBJ2-2,TGTGCCATCAGGGGGACTACAGAACATCCCGGGGAGCTGTTTTTT,CAIRGTTEHPGELFF
.,.,TRBV9,TRBJ2-5,TGTGCCAGCAGCGTAGACACAGGGTTTGCGGAGACCCAGTACTTC,CASSVDTGFAETQYF
.,.,TRBV19,TRBJ1-4,TGTGCCAGTAGTGTCGGGCCGGGGGAAAAACTGTTTTTT,CASSVGPGEKLFF
few,.,TRBV4-2,TRBJ1-4,TGTGCCAGCAGCCTCCAGGGGATCGGGAATGAAAAACTGTTTTTT,CASSLQGIGNEKLFF
.,.,TRBV6-2/TRBV6-3,TRBJ1-1,.,CASSSIWGPGIFF
.,.,TRBV18,TRBJ1-1,TGTGCCAGCTCACCGGTCACAAGGGGCACTGAAGCTTTCTTT,CASSPVTRGTEAFF
.,.,TRBV29-1,TRBJ1-1,TGCAGCGTCGGGTATACGTACACTGAAGCTTTCTTT,CSVGYTYTEAFF
once,TRBD1,TRBV10-3,TRBJ1-4,TGTGCCATCAGTTCCCGGACAGGAGAAAATGAAAAACTGTTTTTT,CAISSRTGENEKLFF
.,.,TRBV3-1/TRBV3-2,TRBJ2-6,TGTGCCAGCAGCCAAGGTGGGCCTTCTGGGGCCAACGTCCTGACTTTC,CASSQGGPSGANVLTF
.,TRBD1,TRBV7-2,TRBJ1-2,TGTGCCAGCAGCAACCCCCCCGGACAGGGGCCCTACACCTTC,CASSNPPGQGPYTF
.,TRBD2,TRBV19,TRBJ2-7,TGTGCCAGTAGTATAGGGACTAGCGGGGCAACCTACGAGCAGTACTTC,CASSIGTSGATYEQYF
.,.,TRBV18,TRBJ1-1,TGTGCCAGCTCACCACCGCAGGCCGTGGCTGAAGCTTTCTTT,CASSPPQAVAEAFF
.,.,TRBV2,TRBJ2-3,TGTGCCAGCAGTGGCCAGACTCCAGATACGCAGTATTTT,CASSGQTPDTQYF
.,TRBD1,TRBV25-1,TRBJ2-2,TGTGCCAGCAGTCCCCAGGGGGCTTACACCGGGGAGCTGTTTTTT,CASSPQGAYTGELFF
.,.,TRBV27,TRBJ1-1,TGTGCCAGCAGTTTCTATACACCCCCGACTCGCGGGAACACTGAAGCTTTCTTT,CASSFYTPPTRGNTEAFF
.,TRBD1,TRBV7-2,TRBJ1-4,TGTGCCAGCAGCCTAACAGGGGCAAAAGAAAAACTGTTTTTT,CASSLTGAKEKLFF
.,.,TRBV5-8,TRBJ1-6,TGTGCCAGCAGCTTGGTGTTAGGTCCGGGGGATAATTCACCCCTCCACTTT,CASSLVLGPGDNSPLHF
.,.,TRBV6-1,TRBJ1-1,TGTGCCAGCAGGAATACCGGTAACACTGAAGCTTTCTTT,CASRNTGNTEAFF
.,.,TRBV20-1,TRBJ1-1,TGCAGTGCTAAACAGGGCCCTGAAGCTTTCTTT,CSAKQGPEAFF
once,.,TRBV30,TRBJ1-3,TGTGCCTGGGGATATGGACAGCCGACCGCCGGAAACACCATATATTTT,CAWGYGQPTAGNTIYF
few,TRBD1,TRBV19,TRBJ1-1,TGTGCCAGTAGTAGGGGACAGGGACACACTGAAGCTTTCTTT,CASSRGQGHTEAFF
.,TRBD2,TRBV5-1,TRBJ2-5,TGCGCCAGCAGCTTGGGGACTAGTACAATCCAAGAGACCCAGTACTTC,CASSLGTSTIQETQYF
.,TRBD1,TRBV19,TRBJ2-3,TGTGCCAGTAGTCTGGGACAGGGGGGCACAGATACGCAGTATTTT,CASSLGQGGTDTQYF
.,.,TRBV3-1/TRBV3-2,TRBJ1-2,TGTGCCAGCAGCCCGGGAGGACAGCATAACTATGGCTACACCTTC,CASSPGGQHNYGYTF